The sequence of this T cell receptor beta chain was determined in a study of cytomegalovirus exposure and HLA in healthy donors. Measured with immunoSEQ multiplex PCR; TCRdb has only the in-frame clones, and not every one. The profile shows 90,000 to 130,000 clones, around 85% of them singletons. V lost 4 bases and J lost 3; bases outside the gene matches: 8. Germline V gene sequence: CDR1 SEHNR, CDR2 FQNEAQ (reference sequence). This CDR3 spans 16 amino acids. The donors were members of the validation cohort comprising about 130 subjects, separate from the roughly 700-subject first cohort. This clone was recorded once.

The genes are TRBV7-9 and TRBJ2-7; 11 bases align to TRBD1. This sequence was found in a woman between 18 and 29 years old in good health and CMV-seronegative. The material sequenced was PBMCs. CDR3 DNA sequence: TGTGCCAGCAGCTCTACAACCGGGACAGGGGGCTACGAGCAGTACTTC. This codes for CASSSTTGTGGYEQYF.